Presented here are 10 T cell receptor beta chains from one specimen sequenced in a study of blood T cell repertoires in COVID-19. The repertoire was sequenced with immunoSEQ multiplex PCR; TCRdb's copy has only in-frame clones and lacks some. The repertoire has 350,000 or so clones, about 89% of them found once; the top ten carry more than 9%. The material sequenced was peripheral blood. Receptors originate from a woman younger than 45 with COVID-19, enrolled during active disease.

The chain employs TRBV7-8 and TRBJ1-5; 8 nucleotides align to TRBD1. J was trimmed by 4 bases and V by 1 base; bases with no gene match: 6. Germline V gene data show CDR1 as SGHVS and CDR2 as FQNEAQ. This CDR3 is built from 16 residues. The CDR3 loop reads CASSLVGTGVNQPQHF. CDR3 sequence (DNA): TGTGCCAGCAGCTTAGTGGGGACAGGAGTGAATCAGCCCCAGCATTTT.

Comments on this clone: In the same sample, other DNA sequences code for this CDR3. This chain uses TRBV9 with TRBJ2-7; TRBD2 matches 12 bases. Unmatched junction bases numbered 1, after V lost 1 base and J lost 5 bases. The CDR3 covers 14 residues. The germline gives CDR1 SGDLS, CDR2 YYNGEE. The CDR3 is CASSVLAGGDEQYF. As DNA, the CDR3 is TGTGCCAGCAGCGTACTAGCGGGAGGGGACGAGCAGTACTTC.

The V gene is TRBV2, the J gene TRBJ2-1; TRBD2 matches 8 bases. The CDR3 length is 16 residues. Looked up from germline, CDR1 is SNHLY and CDR2 is FYNNEI. The trim removed 7 bases at V and 0 bases at J, leaving 8 bases unmatched. DNA for the CDR3: TGTGCCAGCAACGGGGGGGATTTGAGCTCCTACAATGAGCAGTTCTTC. Protein product: CASNGGDLSSYNEQFF.

This chain joins TRBV27 and TRBJ1-4; D possibly corresponds to TRBD1 (6 bases). The germline V gene encodes CDR1 MNHEY and CDR2 SMNVEV (reference sequence). V was trimmed by 4 bases and J by 7 bases, leaving 13 bases between them. The CDR3 runs to 14 residues. Here the CDR3 DNA reads TGTGCCAGCAGTTCTCAGGGGTTCGCTGAAAAACTGTTTTTT. Translation gives CASSSQGFAEKLFF.

V is TRBV5-6 and J is TRBJ1-6, with 7 bases matching TRBD1. Germline-derived CDR1 and CDR2 are SGHDT and YYEEEE. With 4 bases clipped from V and 7 bases from J, the junction kept 8 bases outside the gene matches. The CDR3 runs 15 residues. CDR3 nucleotides: TGTGCCAGCAGCCCGCGGAACAGGGGAAATTCACCCCTCCACTTT. It specifies CASSPRNRGNSPLHF.

The chain recombines TRBV2 with TRBJ2-3; tentative D call: TRBD1 (6 bases). The CDR3 covers 13 residues. The germline CDR1 and CDR2 sequences are SNHLY and FYNNEI. The CDR3 loop is CAAKGVGTDTQYF. The CDR3 coding sequence is TGTGCAGCGAAGGGGGTTGGCACAGATACGCAGTATTTT.

V is TRBV11-3 and J is TRBJ2-5; 8 positions agree with TRBD1. The V segment lost 4 bases and the J segment 5 bases; nucleotides outside the gene matches: 12. The germline CDR1 and CDR2 sequences are SGHNT and YENEEA. CDR3 size: 16 residues. CDR3 residues: CASSSGMTGAGETQYF. CDR3 nucleotides: TGTGCCAGCAGCTCCGGTATGACAGGGGCAGGGGAGACCCAGTACTTC.

This rearrangement joins TRBV5-6 to TRBJ1-6; perhaps TRBD1 as D (5 bases). Trimming took off 7 bases at V and 5 bases at J, with 10 bases between the two ends. Looked up from germline, CDR1 is SGHDT and CDR2 is YYEEEE. This CDR3 contains 13 residues. CDR3 residues: CASRDRNNSPLHF. CDR3 nucleotide sequence: TGTGCCAGCCGCGACAGAAATAATTCACCCCTCCACTTT.

This clone was observed a few times. V and J are TRBV5-6 and TRBJ1-2; D gene ambiguous. Between the trimmed V and J ends, which lost 0 bases and 7 bases, there was a span of 10 bases. The germline CDR1 and CDR2 sequences are SGHDT and YYEEEE. The length of the CDR3 is 13 residues. The DNA for the CDR3 is TGTGCCAGCAGCTTGGCGGGAAGCGGTGGCTACACCTTC. Protein: CASSLAGSGGYTF. The variable domain in full, with the rest retrieved from reference TRBV5-6 and TRBJ1-2, is DAGVTQSPTHLIKTRGQQVTLRCSPKSGHDTVSWYQQALGQGPQFIFQYYEEEERQRGNFPDRFSGHQFPNYSSELNVNALLLGDSALYLCASSLAGSGGYTFGSGTRLTVV.

The J gene is TRBJ1-2, the V gene TRBV13; D unclear. Trimming took off 0 bases at V and 1 base at J, with 12 bases between the two ends. CDR3 length: 16 amino acids. Germline-derived CDR1 and CDR2 are PRHDT and FYEKMQ (reference sequence). Written as DNA, the CDR3 is TGTGCCAGCAGCTTAGGCCTAGAGAGGCTTAACTATGGCTACACCTTC. This translates into CASSLGLERLNYGYTF. The full variable domain, its missing parts supplied by reference TRBV13 and TRBJ1-2, is AAGVIQSPRHLIKEKRETATLKCYPIPRHDTVYWYQQGPGQDPQFLISFYEKMQSDKGSIPDRFSAQQFSDYHSELNMSSLELGDSALYFCASSLGLERLNYGYTFGSGTRLTVV.